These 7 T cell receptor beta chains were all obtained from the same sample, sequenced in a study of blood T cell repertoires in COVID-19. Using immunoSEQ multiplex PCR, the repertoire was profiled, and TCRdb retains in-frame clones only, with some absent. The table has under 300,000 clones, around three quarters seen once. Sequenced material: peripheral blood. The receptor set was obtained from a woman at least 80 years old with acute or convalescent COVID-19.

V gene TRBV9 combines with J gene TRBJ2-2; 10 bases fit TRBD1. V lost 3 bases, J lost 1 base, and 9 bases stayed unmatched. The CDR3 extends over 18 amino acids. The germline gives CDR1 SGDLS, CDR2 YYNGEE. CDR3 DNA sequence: TGTGCCAGCAGCGCTCCAGTGGGGACAGGGGTGAACACCGGGGAGCTGTTTTTT. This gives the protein CASSAPVGTGVNTGELFF.

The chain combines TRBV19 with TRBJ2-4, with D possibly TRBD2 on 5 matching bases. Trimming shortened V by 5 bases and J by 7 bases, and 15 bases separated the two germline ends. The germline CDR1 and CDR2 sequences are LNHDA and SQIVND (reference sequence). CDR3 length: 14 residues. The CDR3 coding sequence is TGTGCCAGTAGTCTTCTCGGGGTCGGGAACATTCAGTACTTC. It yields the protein CASSLLGVGNIQYF.

The CDR3 reads CAIDPKPTNRERTVSDYGYTF. CDR3 nucleotide sequence: TGCGCCATCGATCCCAAACCTACCAACCGAGAAAGGACAGTGTCCGACTATGGCTACACCTTC. The V gene is TRBV5-1, the J gene TRBJ1-2; tentative D call: TRBD1 (6 bases). Trimming took 9 bases from V and 3 from J, leaving 39 bases between them. Germline V gives CDR1 SGHRS, CDR2 YFSETQ. The CDR3 extends over 21 amino acids.

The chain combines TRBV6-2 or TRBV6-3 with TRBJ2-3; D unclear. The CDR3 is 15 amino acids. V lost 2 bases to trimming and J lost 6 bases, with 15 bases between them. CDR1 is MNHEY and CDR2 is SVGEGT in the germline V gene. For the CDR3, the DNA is TGTGCCAGCAGTTACAGCGACCGCCCGGCGGATACGCAGTATTTT. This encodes CASSYSDRPADTQYF.

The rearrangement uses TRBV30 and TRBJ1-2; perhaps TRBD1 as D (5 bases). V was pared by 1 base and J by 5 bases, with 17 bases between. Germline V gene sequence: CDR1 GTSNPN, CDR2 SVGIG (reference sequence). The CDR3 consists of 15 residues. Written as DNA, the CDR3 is TGTGCCTGGAGTGAGAACAGGTTGGGGGGTTATGGCTACACCTTC. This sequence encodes CAWSENRLGGYGYTF. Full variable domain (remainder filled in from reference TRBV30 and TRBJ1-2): SQTIHQWPATLVQPVGSPLSLECTVEGTSNPNLYWYRQAAGRGLQLLFYSVGIGQISSEVPQNLSASRPQDRQFILSSKKLLLSDSGFYLCAWSENRLGGYGYTFGSGTRLTVV.

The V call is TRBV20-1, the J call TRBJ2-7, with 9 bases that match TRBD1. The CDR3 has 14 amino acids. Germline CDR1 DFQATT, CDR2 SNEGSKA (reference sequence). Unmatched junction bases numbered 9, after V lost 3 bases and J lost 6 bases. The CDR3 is CSASRQGDLSEQYF. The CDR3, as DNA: TGCAGTGCTAGTAGACAGGGGGATCTTTCCGAGCAGTACTTC.

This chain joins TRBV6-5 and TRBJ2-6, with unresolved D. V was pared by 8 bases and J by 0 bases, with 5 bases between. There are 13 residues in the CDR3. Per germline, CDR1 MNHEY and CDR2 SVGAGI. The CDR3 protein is CASVVSGANVLTF. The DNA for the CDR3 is TGTGCCAGCGTAGTCTCTGGGGCCAACGTCCTGACTTTC.